The sequence of this T cell receptor (beta chain) was determined in a study of cytomegalovirus exposure and HLA in healthy donors. Study at large: An analysis done earlier identified 120 million or so unique TCR beta sequences from approximately 200 million T cells.

The study's findings and limits: The listing of roughly 160 TCR beta chains classed them as cytomegalovirus-associated. Common viral pathogens (according to a later analysis) appeared linked to several of the most significant clusters. Reportedly, TCR beta sequences accurately predicted HLA-A and HLA-B alleles in most subjects.

V was shortened by 0 bases and J by 6 bases, with 13 bases between the two germline ends. In germline, CDR1 is SGHRS, CDR2 YFSETQ. The CDR3 consists of 15 residues. PCR used 60 Vbeta primers and 13 Jbeta primers. Only in-frame clones appear in the TCRdb table, and some are missing; sequencing was by immunoSEQ multiplex PCR. Here the sample spans 100,000 to 150,000 clones, roughly 80% being singletons. Worth noting for this clone: Its target is not known.

The rearrangement uses TRBV5-1 and TRBJ1-5, with TRBD1 as a possible D gene (6 bases). The sample was PBMCs. The TCR originated in a woman between 35 and 50 years old in good health and CMV-seronegative. CDR3 bases: TGCGCCAGCAGCTTGGAAACAGGGAATGGTCAGCCCCAGCATTTT. Amino acid sequence: CASSLETGNGQPQHF.